These 10 T cell receptor beta chains originate from one sample sequenced in a study of early T cells in non-severe SARS-CoV-2 infection (dated by TCRdb to about 2021). To prepare the library, 5' RACE was applied. Instrument on record: NextSeq 500. TCRdb reprocessing: public reads trimmed at Q25 with fastp, clones called with MiXCR, in-frame beta chains kept. A single entry per CDR3 protein holds the most common genes and DNA from its merged rows. In this sample the table shows about 44,000 distinct CDR3 sequences, roughly 23% of which occur a single time. The ten largest account for under 6% of the sample. Sequencing was performed on whole blood, taken at baseline. These receptors originate from an adult who was a healthcare worker with PCR-confirmed SARS-CoV-2 infection or an uninfected control (not recorded which).

CDR3 nucleotides: TGTGCCAGCAGCCCTTTGAGTTCCTACGAGCAGTACTTC. Its protein product is CASSPLSSYEQYF. The J gene is TRBJ2-7, the V gene TRBV11-2; D is ambiguous. Per germline, CDR1 SGHAT and CDR2 FQNNGV. With 5 bases removed from V and 1 base from J, the gap between germline ends came to 9 bases. The CDR3 spans 13 residues.

The chain uses TRBV7-6 and TRBJ2-7, with 7 bases that match TRBD1. CDR3 size: 14 residues. From germline, CDR1 is SGHVS and CDR2 FNYEAQ. After removal of 5 bases from V and 0 bases from J, the junction contained 4 bases not matched to a gene. The chain's CDR3 is CASSEDRNSYEQYF. Here the CDR3 DNA reads TGTGCCAGCAGCGAGGACAGGAACTCCTACGAGCAGTACTTC.

This clonotype was detected only a few times. The chain couples TRBV2 to TRBJ1-2; 10 bases match TRBD1. The CDR3 runs to 15 residues. Germline loops: CDR1 SNHLY, CDR2 FYNNEI. V lost 6 bases to trimming and J lost 6 bases; unmatched junction nucleotides: 10. CDR3 sequence reads: CASSLSGTGVHGYTF. The CDR3, as DNA: TGTGCCAGCAGCCTCTCCGGGACAGGGGTCCATGGCTACACCTTC.

The chain has TRBV5-1 and TRBJ2-7, with D maybe TRBD2 (7 bases). V was trimmed by 7 bases and J by 3 bases, leaving 14 bases between them. Germline V gene data show CDR1 as SGHRS and CDR2 as YFSETQ. The CDR3 consists of 13 residues. The CDR3 reads CASAGGQNYEQYF. The CDR3 DNA follows: TGCGCCAGCGCCGGGGGGCAGAACTACGAGCAGTACTTC.

The V gene is TRBV20-1, the J gene TRBJ2-4; 9 nucleotides match TRBD2. The CDR3 extends over 15 amino acids. Germline CDR1 is DFQATT and CDR2 is SNEGSKA (reference sequence). With 6 bases clipped from V and 3 bases from J, the junction kept 9 bases outside the gene matches. CDR3 in amino acids: CSAGGGALGKNIQYF. As DNA, the CDR3 is TGCAGTGCAGGCGGGGGGGCCCTGGGCAAAAACATTCAGTACTTC.

This clonotype showed up just a few times. This chain connects TRBV7-2 to TRBJ2-5; 9 bases are a match to TRBD2. V trimming: 5 bases; J trimming: 4 bases; junction bases outside the gene matches: 8. CDR1 is SGHTA, CDR2 FQGNSA, per germline. This CDR3 region has 15 residues. The CDR3 region is CASSPSPGLAETQYF. The CDR3 DNA is TGTGCCAGCAGCCCCTCCCCGGGACTAGCAGAGACCCAGTACTTC.

This clonotype was seen more than once but under ten times. Written as DNA, the CDR3 is TGTGCCAGCAGTCGACTTCACAGGGATCAGCCCCAGCATTTT. This translates into CASSRLHRDQPQHF. The rearrangement uses TRBV12-3 or TRBV12-4 and TRBJ1-5; D possibly corresponds to TRBD1 (6 bases). V gave up 5 bases and J gave up 5 bases, with 13 bases separating them. The CDR3 length is 14 residues.

This clonotype was seen only a few times. This chain uses TRBV5-1 with TRBJ2-2; a weak D match, TRBD2 (6 bases). This CDR3 contains 14 residues. Germline lookup yields CDR1 SGHRS and CDR2 YFSETQ. V lost 3 bases and J 6 bases, leaving 12 bases between the germline ends. CDR3 loop: CASSSPPGAGELFF. CDR3 in DNA: TGCGCCAGCAGCTCCCCCCCGGGGGCCGGGGAGCTGTTTTTT.

This clonotype has a handful of counts. This chain connects TRBV12-3 or TRBV12-4 to TRBJ2-3; 7 bases fit TRBD2. With 5 bases clipped from V and 2 bases from J, the junction kept 7 bases outside the gene matches. CDR3 length equals 15 residues. CDR3 bases: TGTGCCAGCAGTCGCGCCGGGACTAACACAGATACGCAGTATTTT. It yields the protein CASSRAGTNTDTQYF.

This chain uses TRBV5-4 with TRBJ1-1; D is possibly TRBD1 (6 bases). Per the germline V gene, CDR1 is SGHNT and CDR2 is YYREEE (reference sequence). CDR3 length: 12 amino acids. V lost 4 bases, J lost 5 bases, and 9 bases lay in between. CDR3 DNA sequence: TGTGCCAGCAGCCGCACAGGGACTGAAGCTTTCTTT. Protein sequence: CASSRTGTEAFF.